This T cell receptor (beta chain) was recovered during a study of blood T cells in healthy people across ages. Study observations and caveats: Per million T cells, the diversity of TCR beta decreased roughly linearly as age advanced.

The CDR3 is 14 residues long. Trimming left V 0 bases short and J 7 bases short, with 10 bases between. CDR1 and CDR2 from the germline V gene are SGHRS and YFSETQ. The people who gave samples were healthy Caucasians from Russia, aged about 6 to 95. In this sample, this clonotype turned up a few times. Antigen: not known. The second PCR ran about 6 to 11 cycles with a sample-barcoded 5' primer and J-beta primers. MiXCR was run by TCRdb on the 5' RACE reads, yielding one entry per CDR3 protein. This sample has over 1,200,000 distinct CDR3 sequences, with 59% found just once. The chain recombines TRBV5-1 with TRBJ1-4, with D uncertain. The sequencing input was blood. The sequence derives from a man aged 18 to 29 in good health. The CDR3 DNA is TGCGCCAGCAGCTTGGAAGATCCTACTGAAAAACTGTTTTTT. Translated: CASSLEDPTEKLFF.